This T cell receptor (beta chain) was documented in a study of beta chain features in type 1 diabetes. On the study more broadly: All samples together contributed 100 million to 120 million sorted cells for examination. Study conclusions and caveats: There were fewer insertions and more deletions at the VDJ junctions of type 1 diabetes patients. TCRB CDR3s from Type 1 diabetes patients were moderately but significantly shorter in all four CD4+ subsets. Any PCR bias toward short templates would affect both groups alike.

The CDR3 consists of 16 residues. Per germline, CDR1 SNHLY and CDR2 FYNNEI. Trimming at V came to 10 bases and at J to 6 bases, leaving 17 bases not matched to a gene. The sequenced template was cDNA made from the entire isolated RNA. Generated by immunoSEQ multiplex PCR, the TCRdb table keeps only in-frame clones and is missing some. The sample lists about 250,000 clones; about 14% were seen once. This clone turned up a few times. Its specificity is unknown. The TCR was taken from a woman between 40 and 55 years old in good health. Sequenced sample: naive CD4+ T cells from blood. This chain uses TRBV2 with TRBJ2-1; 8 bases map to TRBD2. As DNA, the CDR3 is TGTGCCATCCCCGACGCGGGGGGCCCATTAGGCAATGAGCAGTTCTTC. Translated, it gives CAIPDAGGPLGNEQFF.